By share, the clone carrying this T cell receptor (beta chain) ranks as medium-sized. The antigen is not known. The sample belongs to a study of spatial heterogeneity in lung cancer. Findings of the study overall: In tumors, expanded intratumoral alpha and beta TCR counts tracked mutation counts. Ubiquitous nonsynonymous mutations were tracked by counts of ubiquitous expanded TCRs, and regional ones by counts of regional expanded TCRs.

The V end was cut by 5 bases, the J end by 3 bases, with 6 bases between. Germline V gene data show CDR1 as MNHEY and CDR2 as SMNVEV (reference sequence). The CDR3 has 12 residues. Specified time point: sample taken at primary tumor resection. Approximately 70 TRACERx patients with early, untreated non-small cell lung cancer donated samples. Tumor, nontumor lung or frozen PBMC supplied whole RNA, sequenced without sorting. Every TCR cDNA molecule bore a unique molecular identifier. TCRdb passed the 5' RACE reads through MiXCR, listing each CDR3 protein once. Here the sample spans over 9,000 distinct CDR3 sequences, 13% to 15% being singletons.

Sequencing used lung tumor tissue, obtained at surgery. The gene calls are TRBV27 and TRBJ2-3; no reliable D call. The clonotype was recovered from a male donor with early-stage non-small cell lung cancer. CDR3 in DNA: TGTGCCAGCAGTACCTTAACAGATACGCAGTATTTT. Its translation is CASSTLTDTQYF.